These 6 T cell receptor beta chains originate from one sample sequenced in a study of T cells in women clearing cervical HPV infection. The protocol was immunoSEQ multiplex PCR, while the TCRdb copy is restricted to in-frame clones and leaves out a portion. The sample includes about 20,000 clones. Sequenced input: blood buffy coat. These receptor sequences come from a woman between 18 and 69 years old with a cervical HPV16 infection that either progressed to CIN3+ or cleared (not recorded which).

Concerning this clone itself: The CDR3 goes on 3 residues after the read ends, and that part is filled in from the germline J gene. The gene calls are TRBV7-2 and TRBJ1-2, with 10 bases fitting TRBD1. The CDR3 spans 15 residues. Looked up from germline, CDR1 is SGHTA and CDR2 is FQGNSA. The CDR3 DNA, read in part, is TGTGCCAGCAGCATCGGGACAGGGGTAGGAGATACC. Residues: CASSIGTGVGDT. The entire CDR3 sequence reads CASSIGTGVGDTYTF.

Note on this clone: The CDR3 end lies 3 residues beyond the end of the read and is filled in from the germline J gene. The chain employs TRBV20-1 and TRBJ2-7; a weak D match, TRBD1 (6 bases). This CDR3 spans 14 amino acids. V gave up 4 bases and J gave up 0 bases, with 13 bases separating them. Germline assignment: CDR1 DFQATT and CDR2 SNEGSKA (reference sequence). Partial CDR3 DNA: TGCAGTGCTACCCGGACAGTTTTCTCCTACGAG. Translated: CSATRTVFSYE. The full CDR3 sequence reads CSATRTVFSYEQYF.

Turning to this clone: One junction end does not reproduce the germline sequence, and a read error may be involved. The CDR3 goes on 3 residues after the read ends, and that part is filled in from the germline J gene. V is TRBV4-2 and J is TRBJ1-4; perhaps TRBD1 as D (5 bases). Germline V gene data show CDR1 as LGHNA and CDR2 as YNFKEQ. The length of the CDR3 is 14 residues. The covered CDR3 bases are TGCGCCAGCAGCCAGACAGTAACTAATGAAAAA. Protein: CASSQTVTNEK. Given in full, the CDR3 is CASSQTVTNEKLFF.

Concerning this clone: The CDR3 end lies 3 residues beyond the end of the read and is filled in from the germline J gene. The rearrangement links TRBV7-2 to TRBJ2-4; 8 bases are a match to TRBD1. There are 14 residues in the CDR3. Germline values: CDR1 SGHTA, CDR2 FQGNSA. Incomplete CDR3 DNA: TGTGCCAGCAGCCAAAACCCCCAAACAGGGGGT. Its protein is CASSQNPQTGG. The CDR3 as a whole reads CASSQNPQTGGQYF.

With respect to this clone: The read terminates 3 residues ahead of where the CDR3 ends, so the germline J gene completes it. The gene calls are TRBV6-2 or TRBV6-3 and TRBJ2-1, with TRBD1 identical over 7 bases. Germline V gene lookup returns CDR1 MNHEY and CDR2 SVGEGT. J gave up 0 bases and V 5 bases, and 7 bases lay outside the gene matches. The CDR3 is 16 residues long. This chain's CDR3 is CASSDLTGSSYNEQFF. The CDR3 DNA, read in part, is TGTGCCAGCAGTGACTTGACAGGGAGCTCCTACAATGAG.

About this clone itself: The read ends 3 residues shy of where the CDR3 ends; the end is completed using the germline J gene. The J gene is TRBJ2-5, the V gene TRBV20-1, with D possibly being TRBD2 (5 bases). V gave up 3 bases and J gave up 3 bases, with 14 bases separating them. In germline, CDR1 is DFQATT, CDR2 SNEGSKA (reference sequence). CDR3 length equals 14 residues. The DNA read from the CDR3 is TGCAGTGCTAGTCGGGGAGATACTGAAGAGACC. It codes for CSASRGDTEET. The whole CDR3 region reads CSASRGDTEETQYF.